The next 14 T cell receptor beta chains were all read from a single sample in a study of T cell clonality in common variable immunodeficiency. The study's findings and limits: Reportedly, TCR beta sequences from common variable immunodeficiency showed fewer deletions and N-nucleotide insertions.

Their antigens are not known. Generated by immunoSEQ multiplex PCR, the TCRdb table keeps only in-frame clones and is missing some. The sample holds approximately 30,000 clones, and no clone turns up only once. The sequenced material came from peripheral blood mononuclear cells. The receptor set was obtained from a human donor with common variable immunodeficiency.

In this sample, this clone turned up many times. CDR3 DNA, as far as it was read: TGCGCCAGCAGCGGGGGACAGGGTCTTCCTGCCTACGAG. This encodes CASSGGQGLPAYE. The complete CDR3 protein is CASSGGQGLPAYEQYF. The chain carries TRBV5-1 and TRBJ2-7; TRBD1 matches 9 bases. The missing CDR3 end, 3 residues past where the read stops, is filled in from the germline J gene. Looked up from germline, CDR1 is SGHRS and CDR2 is YFSETQ. After removal of 4 bases from V and 2 bases from J, the junction contained 10 bases not matched to a gene. The CDR3 spans 16 residues.

There are a few counts of this clone. The CDR3 end lies 3 residues beyond the end of the read and is filled in from the germline J gene. The chain joins TRBV20-1 to TRBJ2-5; tentative D call: TRBD1 (5 bases). Germline V lookup: CDR1 DFQATT, CDR2 SNEGSKA (reference sequence). The CDR3 loop spans 12 amino acids. The germline V and J ends were trimmed by 3 bases and 5 bases, with 10 bases remaining between them. The CDR3 DNA, read in part, is TGCAGTGCTAGGGGGCCCGCGGAGACC. This codes for CSARGPAET. The full CDR3 protein is CSARGPAETQYF.

This clone was recorded a few times. The read terminates 3 residues before the CDR3 end, so the remaining end is supplied by the germline J gene. The chain links TRBV7-2 to TRBJ2-7; weak D call: TRBD1 (6 bases). CDR3 length equals 13 residues. Germline CDR1 reads SGHTA; CDR2 reads FQGNSA. Trimming took off 5 bases at V and 3 bases at J, with 11 bases between the two ends. The CDR3 DNA, read in part, is TGTGCCAGCAGCCCGGCGGACAGCTACGAG. This encodes CASSPADSYE. The entire CDR3 protein is CASSPADSYEQYF. The whole variable domain, filled in from reference TRBV7-2 and TRBJ2-7, reads GAGVSQSPSNKVTEKGKDVELRCDPISGHTALYWYRQSLGQGLEFLIYFQGNSAPDKSGLPSDRFSAERTGGSVSTLTIQRTQQEDSAVYLCASSPADSYEQYFGPGTRLTVT.

At least ten counts were recorded for this clone. The read halts 3 residues ahead of the CDR3 end, with the missing end drawn from the germline J gene. The chain combines TRBV7-3 with TRBJ1-5, with 7 positions matching TRBD1. The CDR3 is 14 residues long. Unmatched junction bases numbered 5, after V lost 4 bases and J lost 5 bases. Germline CDR1 reads SGHTA; CDR2 reads FQGTGA. The CDR3: CASSSGQAYQPQHF. The part of the CDR3 DNA that was read is TGTGCCAGCAGCTCCGGACAGGCATATCAGCCC.

CDR3 amino acids: CASSLDGLETDTQYF. Partial CDR3 DNA: TGTGCCAGCAGCTTGGACGGACTGGAAACAGATACG. The chain is built from TRBV11-2 and TRBJ2-3, with D maybe TRBD2 (5 bases). The CDR3 end lies 3 residues beyond the end of the read and is filled in from the germline J gene. The CDR3 sequence is 15 residues long. Trimming removed 3 bases from V and 3 bases from J, with 13 bases in between. The germline V gene encodes CDR1 SGHAT and CDR2 FQNNGV.

About this clone itself: The read terminates 3 residues ahead of where the CDR3 ends, so the germline J gene completes it. The V and J genes are TRBV7-9 and TRBJ2-1; D unresolved. The CDR3 covers 14 residues. The V and J ends lost 5 bases and 6 bases respectively, with 14 bases between them. Looked up from germline, CDR1 is SEHNR and CDR2 is FQNEAQ (reference sequence). CDR3 bases read: TGTGCCAGCAGCCCGGGTATGCTCGGCAATGAG. It translates to CASSPGMLGNE. In full, the CDR3 reads CASSPGMLGNEQFF.

This clone came up a few times. Read sequence stops 3 residues before the CDR3 end, and the germline J gene provides the missing end. The chain joins TRBV19 to TRBJ2-6, with 8 bases aligning to TRBD1. CDR1 is LNHDA, CDR2 SQIVND, per germline (reference sequence). After removal of 4 bases from V and 1 base from J, the junction contained 6 bases not matched to a gene. This CDR3 contains 17 residues. CDR3 sequence: CASSTGQGRSGANVLTF. The CDR3 DNA, read in part, is TGTGCCAGTAGTACCGGACAGGGTAGGTCTGGGGCCAACGTC.

The CDR3 sequence is CASSEIGGNNQPQHF. The CDR3 bases that were read are TGTGCCAGCAGCGAGATAGGCGGGAACAATCAGCCC. The chain links TRBV7-2 to TRBJ1-5; D not certain. The sequenced fragment ends 3 residues before the CDR3 boundary, so the rest is inferred from the germline J gene. The V and J ends lost 5 bases and 3 bases respectively, with 14 bases between them. This CDR3 has 15 amino acids. In germline, CDR1 is SGHTA, CDR2 FQGNSA.

This clone was counted many times. Coverage ceases 3 residues before the CDR3 finishes, and the germline J gene fills in the end. V usage is TRBV11-2 and J usage is TRBJ1-1, with a weak D call TRBD1 (6 bases). Germline V gene sequence: CDR1 SGHAT, CDR2 FQNNGV. V was clipped by 5 bases and J by 4 bases, with 17 bases between them. The CDR3 loop spans 15 amino acids. This CDR3 reads CASSVRGGGSTEAFF. The covered CDR3 bases are TGTGCCAGCAGCGTACGAGGGGGGGGCAGCACTGAA.

A remark on this clone: The read gets to within 3 residues of the CDR3 end, and the germline J gene fills in the rest. V and J are TRBV7-9 and TRBJ1-1; 8 bases line up with TRBD1. The CDR3 spans 14 residues. The trim removed 3 bases at V and 2 bases at J, leaving 2 bases unmatched. CDR1 is SEHNR, CDR2 FQNEAQ, per germline (reference sequence). CDR3 DNA (partial): TGTGCCAGCAGCTTGACAGGGGTCAACACTGAA. It translates to CASSLTGVNTE. The full CDR3 protein reads CASSLTGVNTEAFF. Drawing the rest from reference TRBV7-9 and TRBJ1-1, the complete variable domain is DTGVSQNPRHKITKRGQNVTFRCDPISEHNRLYWYRQTLGQGPEFLTYFQNEAQLEKSRLLSDRFSAERPKGSFSTLEIQRTEQGDSAMYLCASSLTGVNTEAFFGQGTRLTVV.

For this clone: The sequence runs out 3 residues before the end of the CDR3; the remainder is reconstructed from the germline J gene. The chain combines TRBV7-2 with TRBJ1-5; TRBD1 matches at 7 bases. CDR3 length equals 15 residues. V was pared by 5 bases and J by 5 bases, with 9 bases of the junction left unmatched. CDR1 is SGHTA, CDR2 FQGNSA, per germline. CDR3 DNA, as far as it was read: TGTGCCAGCAGCCCGGACGCAGGGGGTCATCAGCCC. Its translation: CASSPDAGGHQP. The whole CDR3 is CASSPDAGGHQPQHF.

On this clone itself: The CDR3 end lies 3 residues beyond the end of the read and is filled in from the germline J gene. The genes are TRBV30 and TRBJ1-4; D unclear. Trimming removed 3 bases from V and 3 bases from J, with 5 bases in between. The CDR3 covers 12 residues. Germline-derived CDR1 and CDR2 are GTSNPN and SVGIG (reference sequence). The CDR3 reads CAWSRSNEKLFF. The covered CDR3 bases are TGTGCCTGGAGCCGTTCTAATGAAAAA.

On this clone itself: The observed sequence ends 3 residues before the CDR3 terminus, with the missing tail filled in from the germline J gene. The chain has TRBV18 and TRBJ1-2; a weak D match, TRBD1 (6 bases). Germline CDR1 KGHSH, CDR2 LQKENI. V was cut by 6 bases and J by 4 bases, with 18 bases left in between. The CDR3 loop spans 15 amino acids. The CDR3: CASSETSGVGYGYTF. Incomplete CDR3 DNA: TGTGCCAGCTCGGAAACGTCAGGGGTTGGCTATGGC. The whole variable domain, filled in from reference TRBV18 and TRBJ1-2, reads NAGVMQNPRHLVRRRGQEARLRCSPMKGHSHVYWYRQLPEEGLKFMVYLQKENIIDESGMPKERFSAEFPKEGPSILRIQQVVRGDSAAYFCASSETSGVGYGYTFGSGTRLTVV.

This clone was picked up many times. The read stops 3 residues short of the end of the CDR3; the missing end is completed from the germline J gene. The gene calls are TRBV20-1 and TRBJ2-1; 8 bases align to TRBD2. The V and J ends lost 6 bases and 7 bases, in that order; junction bases with no gene match: 14. Germline V gene data show CDR1 as DFQATT and CDR2 as SNEGSKA (reference sequence). The CDR3 loop spans 15 amino acids. The CDR3 is CSAVAGGVHGNEQFF. The covered CDR3 bases are TGCAGTGCGGTCGCGGGGGGAGTGCATGGAAATGAG.